One T cell receptor beta chain is described in this entry. The data stem from a study of control samples from healthy donors and cancer patients. The table came from immunoSEQ multiplex PCR; TCRdb's copy has only in-frame clones and leaves some out. The sample lists roughly 170,000 clones; 88% were seen once. The CDR3 extends over 13 amino acids. V was clipped by 3 bases and J by 2 bases, with 7 bases between them. CDR1 and CDR2 from the germline V gene are SGHTA and FQGNSA. Input material: blood. This sequence originates from a woman in her thirties in good health. The gene calls are TRBV7-2 and TRBJ1-2; no reliable D call. The CDR3 DNA reads as TGTGCCAGCAGCTTCAAGGGAAACTATGGCTACACCTTC. Residues: CASSFKGNYGYTF.